This T cell receptor (beta chain) was identified in a study of blood T cell repertoires in COVID-19. Study summary: Acute-phase and convalescent COVID-19 samples originated in the United States, Italy and Spain. T cells, B-cell-depleted T cells, or PBMCs provided the cDNA or gDNA that served as material.

Between the trimmed V and J ends, which lost 4 bases and 5 bases, there was a span of 9 bases. The CDR3 is 12 residues long. In germline, CDR1 is MDHEN, CDR2 SYDVKM. Methods used by the authors: Nucleated cell number was recorded as an estimate derived from reference gene primer amplification. The table came from immunoSEQ multiplex PCR; TCRdb's copy has only in-frame clones and leaves some out. V, J and clone size reflect that table, while D and trimming were determined from the DNA. The table has about 110,000 clones, under 95% seen once. The source is a young woman with acute or convalescent COVID-19. Sequencing used peripheral blood. The chain combines TRBV28 with TRBJ2-7; perhaps TRBD1 as D (6 bases). The CDR3 region has the DNA TGTGCCAGCAGTTATGGGACAAACGAGCAGTACTTC. This translates into CASSYGTNEQYF. Full variable domain (missing parts from reference TRBV28 and TRBJ2-7): DVKVTQSSRYLVKRTGEKVFLECVQDMDHENMFWYRQDPGLGLRLIYFSYDVKMKEKGDIPEGYSVSREKKERFSLILESASTNQTSMYLCASSYGTNEQYFGPGTRLTVT.